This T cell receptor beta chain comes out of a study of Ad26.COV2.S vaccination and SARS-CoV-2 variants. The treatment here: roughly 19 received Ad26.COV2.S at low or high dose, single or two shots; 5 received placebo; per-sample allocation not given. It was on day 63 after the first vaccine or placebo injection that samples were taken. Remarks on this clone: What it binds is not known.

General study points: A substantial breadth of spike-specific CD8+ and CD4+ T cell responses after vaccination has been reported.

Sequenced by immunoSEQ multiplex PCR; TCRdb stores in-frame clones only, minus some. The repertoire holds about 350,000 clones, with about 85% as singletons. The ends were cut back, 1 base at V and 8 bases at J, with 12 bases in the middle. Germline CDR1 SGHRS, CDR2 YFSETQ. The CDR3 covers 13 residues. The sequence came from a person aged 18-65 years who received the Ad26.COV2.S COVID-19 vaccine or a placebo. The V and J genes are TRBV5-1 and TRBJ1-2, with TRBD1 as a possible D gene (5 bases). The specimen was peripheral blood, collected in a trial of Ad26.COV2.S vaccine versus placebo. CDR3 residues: CASSLSTGHGYTF. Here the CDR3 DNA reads TGCGCCAGCAGCTTGTCCACAGGACACGGCTACACCTTC. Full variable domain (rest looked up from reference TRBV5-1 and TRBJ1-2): KAGVTQTPRYLIKTRGQQVTLSCSPISGHRSVSWYQQTPGQGLQFLFEYFSETQRNKGNFPGRFSGRQFSNSRSEMNVSTLELGDSALYLCASSLSTGHGYTFGSGTRLTVV.